The clone carrying this TCR beta chain was observed a handful of times. The data were obtained in a study of human T cells and chemical hapten exposure. Study information: Throughout a study of approximately 25 weeks, patients underwent weekly scalp administration of diphenylcyclopropenone doses.

The V gene's germline CDR1 is MNHNY and CDR2 SVGAGI (reference sequence). The J segment lost 0 bases and the V segment lost 6 bases, leaving 3 bases of the junction unmatched. The CDR3 length is 15 residues. Documented time point: patch test 3, about 24 weeks after DPC sensitization. Indicated treatment: therapeutic diphenylcyclopropenone sensitization with weekly scalp DPC. As handled by the study authors: Across samples, TCR counts had a median of about 100,000 and ranged from roughly 20,000 to 690,600. TCRdb processed the RACE reads anew with MiXCR; each CDR3 protein has one entry. The V and J calls shown here were made by TCRdb, not taken from the authors' results. In the table there are some 91,000 distinct CDR3 sequences, 25% to 30% of which are singletons.

The receptor's source is a man aged 35 to 55 with alopecia areata. Some clones in this sample may be carry-over from other donors' samples. Sequencing was performed on whole blood, taken in connection with sensitization to the hapten diphenylcyclopropenone (DPC). This chain links TRBV6-6 with TRBJ2-3, with 10 nucleotides matching TRBD2. CDR3 sequence (DNA): TGTGCCAGCAGGGGACTAGCGCCTAGCACAGATACGCAGTATTTT. It yields the protein CASRGLAPSTDTQYF.